The sequence of this TCR beta chain was determined in a study of vaccination effects on CD4 cells after COVID-19. Study-wide results and limits: Among infection- and vaccine-induced clones, marked clonal contraction occurred late after vaccination. From healthy vaccinees, only 1 of 255 vaccine-induced clones also reacted to common cold coronaviruses.

As to this clone: Antigen specificity is unknown.

Assay used: immunoSEQ multiplex PCR; TCRdb lists only in-frame clones, some missing. This table holds approximately 76,000 clones, under 80% found once. Ahead of sequencing, the ViraFEST assay grew antigen-specific CD4+ T cells using viral peptide pools. On approximately day 9 of culture, CD4+ T cells were separated out. The healthy vaccine recipients, who had no prior SARS-CoV-2 infection, showed negative nucleocapsid antibodies. Cultures used 2 million or so PBMC per well, approximately 9.7 IU/ml IL-2 and about 10 ug/ml peptides. Half-medium changes using IL-2 medium occurred on days 3 and 7. Trimming cost V 8 bases and J 6 bases, with 20 bases left between them. The CDR3 covers 15 residues. The germline gives CDR1 MDHEN, CDR2 SYDVKM.

This sequence originates from a human donor who received a COVID-19 vaccine. The input for sequencing was CD4+ T cells from PBMCs cultured with SARS-CoV-2 spike peptides, taken before COVID-19 vaccination. The chain joins TRBV28 to TRBJ1-5; D call uncertain. In DNA form, the CDR3 reads TGTGCCAGCGTTCTGGGCCGGGAGCCCAGTCAGCCCCAGCATTTT. Protein product: CASVLGREPSQPQHF.